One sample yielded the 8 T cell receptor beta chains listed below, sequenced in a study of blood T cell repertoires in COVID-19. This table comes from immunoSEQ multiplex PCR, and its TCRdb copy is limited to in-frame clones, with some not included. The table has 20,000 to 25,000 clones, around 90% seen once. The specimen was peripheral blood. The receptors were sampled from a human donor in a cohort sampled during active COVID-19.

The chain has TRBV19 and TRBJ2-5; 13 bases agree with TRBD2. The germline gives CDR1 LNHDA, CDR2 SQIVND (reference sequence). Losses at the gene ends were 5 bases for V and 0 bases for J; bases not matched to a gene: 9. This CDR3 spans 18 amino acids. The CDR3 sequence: CASSYTSGGDGYQETQYF. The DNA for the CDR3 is TGTGCCAGTAGTTATACTAGCGGGGGGGACGGGTACCAAGAGACCCAGTACTTC.

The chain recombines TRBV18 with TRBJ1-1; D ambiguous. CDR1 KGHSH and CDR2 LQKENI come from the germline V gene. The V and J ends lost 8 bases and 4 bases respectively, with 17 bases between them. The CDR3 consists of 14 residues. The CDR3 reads CASAGSTRFTEAFF. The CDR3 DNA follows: TGTGCCAGCGCAGGCAGTACTAGGTTCACTGAAGCTTTCTTT.

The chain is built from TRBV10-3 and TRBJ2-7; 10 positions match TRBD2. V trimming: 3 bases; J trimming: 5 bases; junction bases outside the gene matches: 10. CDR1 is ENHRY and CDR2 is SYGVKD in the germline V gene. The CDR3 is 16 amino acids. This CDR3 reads CAISDYRTSGTNEQYF. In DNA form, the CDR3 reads TGTGCCATCAGTGATTATAGGACTAGCGGAACGAACGAGCAGTACTTC.

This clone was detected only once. CDR3 sequence reads: CASSPSTVNTEAFF. The DNA for the CDR3 is TGTGCCAGCTCTCCCTCGACAGTGAACACTGAAGCTTTCTTT. V gene TRBV18 combines with J gene TRBJ1-1, with a tentative D call TRBD1 (5 bases). The germline V and J ends were trimmed by 6 bases and 0 bases, with 11 bases remaining between them. Germline-derived CDR1 and CDR2 are KGHSH and LQKENI. The CDR3 contains 14 residues.

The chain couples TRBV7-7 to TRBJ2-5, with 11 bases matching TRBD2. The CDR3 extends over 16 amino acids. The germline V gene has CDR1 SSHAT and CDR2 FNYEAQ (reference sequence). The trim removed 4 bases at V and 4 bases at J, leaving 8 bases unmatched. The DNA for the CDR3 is TGTGCCAGCAGCTCCCAGACTAGCGGGGCGGGAGAGACCCAGTACTTC. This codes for CASSSQTSGAGETQYF.

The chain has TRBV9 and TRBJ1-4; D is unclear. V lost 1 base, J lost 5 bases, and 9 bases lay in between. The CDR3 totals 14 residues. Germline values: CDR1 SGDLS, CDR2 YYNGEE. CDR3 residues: CASSVNALNEKLFF. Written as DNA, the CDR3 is TGTGCCAGCAGCGTAAATGCACTGAATGAAAAACTGTTTTTT.

The CDR3 DNA reads TGCAGCGTTGATCTGCCCACAGGTGGTCCTTTCAATGAGCAGTTCTTC. Encoded protein: CSVDLPTGGPFNEQFF. The V call is TRBV29-1, the J call TRBJ2-1; D perhaps matches TRBD1 (5 bases). Trimming pared 3 bases from V and 6 bases from J, leaving 21 bases between. CDR1 and CDR2 from the germline V gene are SQVTM and ANQGSEA. The CDR3 is 16 amino acids.

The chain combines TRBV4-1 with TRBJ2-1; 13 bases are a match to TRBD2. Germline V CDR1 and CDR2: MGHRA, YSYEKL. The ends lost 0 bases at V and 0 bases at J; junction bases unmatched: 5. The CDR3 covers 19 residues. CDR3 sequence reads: CASSQDWTSGGSSYNEQFF. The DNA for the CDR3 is TGCGCCAGCAGCCAAGATTGGACTAGCGGGGGCAGCTCCTACAATGAGCAGTTCTTC.